This passage covers 2 T cell receptor beta chains from one sample sequenced in a study of CD8 T cells in ankylosing spondylitis. Using its own MiXCR run on the 5' RACE reads, TCRdb lists one record per CDR3 protein. The data contain 150,000 to 200,000 distinct CDR3 sequences, about 17% of them seen just once; the ten biggest clones take up about 7.6%. Input material: blood, either unsorted or a sorted T cell fraction (not recorded which). The receptor set was obtained from a male donor with ankylosing spondylitis or in good health (not recorded which).

In this sample, this clonotype turned up many times. The rearrangement uses TRBV20-1 and TRBJ2-7; 9 positions match TRBD1. The CDR3 is 15 residues long. Unmatched junction bases numbered 9, after V lost 6 bases and J lost 0 bases. The germline gives CDR1 DFQATT, CDR2 SNEGSKA (reference sequence). CDR3 amino acids: CSATSGQGNSYEQYF. Here the CDR3 DNA reads TGCAGTGCGACTTCGGGACAGGGTAACTCCTACGAGCAGTACTTC.

A few counts support this clonotype. The V and J genes are TRBV5-1 and TRBJ2-1; 12 bases match TRBD2. V shed 4 bases and J 10 bases; nucleotides not matched to a gene: 12. CDR1 is SGHRS and CDR2 is YFSETQ in the germline V gene. The CDR3 has 16 residues. CDR3 residues: CASSGPGLAGPLEQFF. In DNA, the CDR3 is TGCGCCAGCAGCGGACCGGGACTAGCGGGTCCGTTGGAGCAGTTCTTC. Based on the CDR3 plus reference TRBV5-1 and TRBJ2-1, the full variable domain is KAGVTQTPRYLIKTRGQQVTLSCSPISGHRSVSWYQQTPGQGLQFLFEYFSETQRNKGNFPGRFSGRQFSNSRSEMNVSTLELGDSALYLCASSGPGLAGPLEQFFGPGTRLTVL.